This T cell receptor beta chain was found in a study of OX40 agonist ivuxolimab in advanced cancers. A word on this clone: Its antigen is currently unknown.

Study findings and constraints: Individuals who were partial responders at 0.1-3.0 mg/kg had clonal expansion that ranked among the lowest. Nonresponders, in some cases, also had low normalized T-cell clonal expansion. Expanded clones belonging to CD8+ T cells outnumbered, on average, those of CD4+. Clonal expansion from baseline to week 6 occurred in both CD4+ and CD8+ T cells.

V shed 2 bases and J shed 4 bases, with 6 bases lying between them. This CDR3 is 12 amino acids long. The germline gives CDR1 SGHAT, CDR2 FQNNGV. Clones were sequenced by immunoSEQ multiplex PCR, and TCRdb holds only the in-frame ones, with some missing. The sample holds about 83,000 clones; 65% to 90% are singletons and the top ten take around 0.7%. The chain employs TRBV11-2 and TRBJ2-7; D gene ambiguous. Sequencing was performed on CD4+ or CD8+ T cells sorted from blood, taken in a trial of the OX40 agonist ivuxolimab. This sequence was found in an adult with an advanced solid tumor such as melanoma, head and neck, liver or kidney cancer. CDR3 protein: CASSLTRYEQYF. DNA of the CDR3: TGTGCCAGCAGCTTAACAAGGTACGAGCAGTACTTC.